Each of the 17 T cell receptor beta chains below was sequenced from the same sample in a study of cytomegalovirus exposure and HLA in healthy donors. A multiplex PCR was run with 60 Vbeta primers and 13 Jbeta primers. Only in-frame clones appear in the TCRdb table, and some are missing; sequencing was by immunoSEQ multiplex PCR. The table includes under 250,000 clones, more than 65% detected once. Sequencing was performed on PBMCs. The source is a man younger than 35 in good health and CMV-seronegative.

CDR3 residues: CASAILASPGEQFF. The DNA of the CDR3 is TGTGCCAGCGCGATTCTAGCGTCTCCTGGGGAGCAGTTCTTC. J is TRBJ2-1 and V is TRBV2; D might be TRBD2 (6 bases). The germline V gene encodes CDR1 SNHLY and CDR2 FYNNEI. The germline V and J ends were trimmed by 8 bases and 10 bases, with 21 bases remaining between them. This CDR3 is built from 14 residues.

This sequence joins TRBV7-9 and TRBJ2-7; D not resolved. V lost 5 bases and J 0 bases, leaving 8 bases between the germline ends. CDR1 SEHNR and CDR2 FQNEAQ come from the germline V gene (reference sequence). The CDR3 covers 13 residues. The CDR3 here is CASSPDSSYEQYF. The CDR3 DNA is TGTGCCAGCAGCCCCGATAGCTCCTACGAGCAGTACTTC.

V usage is TRBV5-1 and J usage is TRBJ2-1; 10 nucleotides agree with TRBD2. Germline CDR1 and CDR2: SGHRS and YFSETQ. V was pared by 0 bases and J by 7 bases, with 13 bases of the junction left unmatched. CDR3 length equals 18 residues. CDR3 protein: CASSLGLAGASLGNEQFF. The CDR3 bases are TGCGCCAGCAGCTTGGGTCTAGCGGGAGCCTCTTTGGGGAATGAGCAGTTCTTC.

The CDR3 nucleotides are TGTGCCAGCAGCGCTGGACAGAACACTGAAGCTTTCTTT. This encodes CASSAGQNTEAFF. V gene TRBV7-2 combines with J gene TRBJ1-1, with a tentative D call TRBD1 (5 bases). CDR1 is SGHTA and CDR2 is FQGNSA in the germline V gene. Trimming left V 5 bases short and J 1 base short, with 8 bases between. This CDR3 comprises 13 residues.

The CDR3 DNA sequence: TGTGCCAGCAGTTTAGGGCAGAGCACAGATACGCAGTATTTT. This codes for CASSLGQSTDTQYF. The chain employs TRBV28 and TRBJ2-3; D not resolved. The V end was cut by 2 bases, the J end by 0 bases, with 6 bases between. Germline CDR1 reads MDHEN; CDR2 reads SYDVKM. This CDR3 region has 14 residues.

CDR3 sequence reads: CASSEVGRVGGYTF. The CDR3 DNA sequence: TGTGCCAGCAGTGAAGTTGGCAGGGTCGGTGGCTACACCTTC. This chain joins TRBV6-1 and TRBJ1-2; maybe TRBD1 (5 bases). The germline V and J ends were trimmed by 1 base and 7 bases, with 13 bases remaining between them. CDR1 and CDR2 (germline): MNHNS, SASEGT. This CDR3 region has 14 residues.

The rearrangement joins TRBV19 to TRBJ1-4, with D perhaps TRBD1 (5 bases). This CDR3 spans 15 amino acids. V dropped 0 bases and J dropped 5 bases, with 10 bases sitting between them. CDR1 and CDR2 from the germline V gene are LNHDA and SQIVND (reference sequence). CDR3 DNA: TGTGCCAGTAGTATAGAGGACACAAGGAATGAAAAACTGTTTTTT. Translating gives CASSIEDTRNEKLFF.

The gene calls are TRBV30 and TRBJ1-3; D gene ambiguous. Trimming shortened V by 2 bases and J by 1 base, and 6 bases separated the two germline ends. The germline V gene has CDR1 GTSNPN and CDR2 SVGIG (reference sequence). The CDR3 extends over 13 amino acids. The CDR3 is CAWSRVSGNTIYF. In DNA, the CDR3 is TGTGCCTGGAGTAGAGTTTCTGGAAACACCATATATTTT.

This clone was picked up a small number of times. The chain combines TRBV9 with TRBJ1-4, with D perhaps TRBD1 (6 bases). The CDR3 sequence is 15 residues long. The germline V gene encodes CDR1 SGDLS and CDR2 YYNGEE. Trimming cost V 7 bases and J 5 bases, with 18 bases left between them. CDR3 DNA: TGTGCCAGCCCCTGTAGGGGTACAGGGAATGAAAAACTGTTTTTT. Its protein product is CASPCRGTGNEKLFF. Full variable domain (rest looked up from reference TRBV9 and TRBJ1-4): DSGVTQTPKHLITATGQRVTLRCSPRSGDLSVYWYQQSLDQGLQFLIQYYNGEERAKGNILERFSAQQFPDLHSELNLSSLELGDSALYFCASPCRGTGNEKLFFGSGTQLSVL.

The chain combines TRBV7-8 with TRBJ2-1, with TRBD1 identical over 10 bases. The CDR3 loop spans 16 amino acids. V trimming: 7 bases; J trimming: 0 bases; junction bases outside the gene matches: 6. The germline CDR1 and CDR2 sequences are SGHVS and FQNEAQ. The CDR3 loop reads CASTLWTGGSYNEQFF. CDR3 nucleotides: TGTGCCAGCACCCTGTGGACAGGGGGCTCCTACAATGAGCAGTTCTTC.

This chain joins TRBV6-5 and TRBJ1-2; a weak D match, TRBD1 (5 bases). Germline assignment: CDR1 MNHEY and CDR2 SVGAGI. The CDR3 covers 13 residues. V lost 3 bases and J lost 5, with 10 bases in between. The CDR3, as DNA: TGTGCCAGCAGTTATATGGGGGGGTATGGCTACACCTTC. It specifies CASSYMGGYGYTF.

The rearrangement uses TRBV4-2 and TRBJ2-1, with TRBD2 matching 8 bases. The V and J ends lost 0 bases and 6 bases, in that order; junction bases with no gene match: 7. The length of the CDR3 is 16 residues. CDR1 is LGHNA and CDR2 is YNFKEQ in the germline V gene. CDR3 nucleotides: TGTGCCAGCAGCCAAGATAGAGCGGGAGCGGGCAATGAGCAGTTCTTC. Protein sequence: CASSQDRAGAGNEQFF.

This clone was counted a single time. The chain is built from TRBV25-1 and TRBJ2-7, with TRBD2 identical over 7 bases. The CDR3 extends over 13 amino acids. V was clipped by 3 bases and J by 4 bases; unmatched bases: 3. Germline assignment: CDR1 MGHDK and CDR2 SYGVNS. DNA for the CDR3: TGTGCCAGCAGTGAGGCTAGCGGTTACGAGCAGTACTTC. Its protein product is CASSEASGYEQYF.

V usage is TRBV5-1 and J usage is TRBJ1-2, with 7 bases aligning to TRBD1. CDR1 is SGHRS and CDR2 is YFSETQ in the germline V gene. CDR3 size: 14 residues. The trim removed 4 bases at V and 6 bases at J, leaving 9 bases unmatched. DNA for the CDR3: TGCGCCAGCAGCCCAAATACAGGGGCGGATGGCTACACCTTC. This sequence encodes CASSPNTGADGYTF.

This clone was seen a few times. Other DNA sequences in this specimen translate into the identical CDR3. The chain uses TRBV20-1 and TRBJ2-7; TRBD2 might be the D (6 bases). Germline CDR1 and CDR2: DFQATT and SNEGSKA (reference sequence). This CDR3 spans 11 amino acids. Trimming stripped 7 bases from V and 2 bases from J, with 9 bases between. CDR3 protein: CSVGGAYEQYF. The CDR3 DNA reads TGCAGTGTCGGGGGAGCCTACGAGCAGTACTTC.

This clone has only a few counts. The V and J genes are TRBV2 and TRBJ2-3; 7 bases agree with TRBD1. The V and J ends lost 6 bases and 6 bases, in that order; junction bases with no gene match: 9. The CDR3 is 14 residues long. Germline V gene sequence: CDR1 SNHLY, CDR2 FYNNEI. The chain's CDR3 is CASSYRGSVDTQYF. The CDR3 coding sequence is TGTGCCAGCAGCTACAGGGGAAGTGTGGATACGCAGTATTTT.

CDR3 nucleotides: TGTGCCAGCAGTGAAGACAGGGGGCAGTTCTTC. Its protein is CASSEDRGQFF. The chain has TRBV2 and TRBJ2-1; 7 nucleotides align to TRBD1. CDR1 is SNHLY, CDR2 FYNNEI, per germline. The CDR3 consists of 11 residues. V shed 1 base and J 12 bases; nucleotides not matched to a gene: 0.